This TCR beta chain appears in the sequencing data of a study of PD-1 blockade in classical Hodgkin lymphoma. Looking at the study overall: Once every 2 weeks, patients received intravenous nivolumab at 3 mg/kg.

The CDR3 loop spans 15 amino acids. Trimming stripped 0 bases from V and 1 base from J, with 9 bases between. The germline CDR1 and CDR2 sequences are MGHRA and YSYEKL. Findings and limits, study-wide: By C4D1 there was a significant rise in CD4+ TCR diversity but not in CD8+ TCR diversity.

Time point here: cycle 4 day 1 (C4D1), after less than 7 weeks of nivolumab. All the patients suffered relapse after autologous stem cell transplantation, and brentuximab vedotin exposure differed. Data came from immunoSEQ multiplex PCR; TCRdb stores just in-frame clones and leaves some out. The data show 20,000 to 30,000 clones, about 88% seen once. With respect to this clone: No antigen is known for it.

The sequence derives from a human donor with classical Hodgkin lymphoma. The chain links TRBV4-1 to TRBJ1-1, with D tentatively TRBD1 (5 bases). The source material was peripheral blood mononuclear cells (PBMCs), sampled before the fourth cycle of nivolumab. The DNA of the CDR3 is TGCGCCAGCAGCCAAGAGGGGGACGCGAACACTGAAGCTTTCTTT. This sequence encodes CASSQEGDANTEAFF.